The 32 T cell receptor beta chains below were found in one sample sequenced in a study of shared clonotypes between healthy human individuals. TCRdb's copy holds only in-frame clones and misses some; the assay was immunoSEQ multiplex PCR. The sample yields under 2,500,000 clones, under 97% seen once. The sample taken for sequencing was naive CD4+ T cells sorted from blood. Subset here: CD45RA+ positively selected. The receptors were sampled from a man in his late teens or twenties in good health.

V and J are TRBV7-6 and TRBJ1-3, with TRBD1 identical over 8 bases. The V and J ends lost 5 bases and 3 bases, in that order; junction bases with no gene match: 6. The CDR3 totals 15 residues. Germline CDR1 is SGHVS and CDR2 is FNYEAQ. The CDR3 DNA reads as TGTGCCAGCAGCAAACAGGGGGACAGTGGAAACACCATATATTTT. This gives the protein CASSKQGDSGNTIYF.

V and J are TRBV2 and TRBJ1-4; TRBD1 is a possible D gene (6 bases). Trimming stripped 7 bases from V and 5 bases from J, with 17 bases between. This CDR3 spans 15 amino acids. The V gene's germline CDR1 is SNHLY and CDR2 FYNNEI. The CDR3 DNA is TGTGCCAGCACCACCGGGGGGGGGCGGAATGAAAAACTGTTTTTT. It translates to CASTTGGGRNEKLFF. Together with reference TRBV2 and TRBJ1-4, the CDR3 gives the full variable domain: EPEVTQTPSHQVTQMGQEVILRCVPISNHLYFYWYRQILGQKVEFLVSFYNNEISEKSEIFDDQFSVERPDGSNFTLKIRSTKLEDSAMYFCASTTGGGRNEKLFFGSGTQLSVL.

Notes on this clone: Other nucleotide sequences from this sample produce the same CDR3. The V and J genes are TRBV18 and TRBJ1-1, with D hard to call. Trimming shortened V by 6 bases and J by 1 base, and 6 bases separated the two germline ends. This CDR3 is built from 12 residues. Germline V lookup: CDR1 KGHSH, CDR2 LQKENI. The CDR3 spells CASSSGNTEAFF. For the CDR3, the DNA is TGTGCCAGCTCTTCTGGGAACACTGAAGCTTTCTTT.

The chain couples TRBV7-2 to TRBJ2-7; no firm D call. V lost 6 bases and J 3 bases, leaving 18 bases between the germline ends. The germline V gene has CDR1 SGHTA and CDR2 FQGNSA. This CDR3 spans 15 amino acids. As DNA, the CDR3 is TGTGCCAGCAGATCCCCCCCGACGGGTAACTACGAGCAGTACTTC. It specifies CASRSPPTGNYEQYF.

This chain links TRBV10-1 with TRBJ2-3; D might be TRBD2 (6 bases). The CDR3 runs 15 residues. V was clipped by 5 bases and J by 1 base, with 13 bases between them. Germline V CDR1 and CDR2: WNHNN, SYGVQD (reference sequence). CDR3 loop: CASSSRTGGTDTQYF. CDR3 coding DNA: TGCGCCAGCAGTAGCCGGACGGGGGGCACAGATACGCAGTATTTT.

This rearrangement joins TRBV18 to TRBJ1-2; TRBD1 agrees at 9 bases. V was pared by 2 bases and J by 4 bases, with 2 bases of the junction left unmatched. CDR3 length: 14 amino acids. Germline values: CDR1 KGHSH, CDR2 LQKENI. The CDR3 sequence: CASSPGDRAYGYTF. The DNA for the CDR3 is TGTGCCAGCTCACCAGGGGACAGGGCCTATGGCTACACCTTC.

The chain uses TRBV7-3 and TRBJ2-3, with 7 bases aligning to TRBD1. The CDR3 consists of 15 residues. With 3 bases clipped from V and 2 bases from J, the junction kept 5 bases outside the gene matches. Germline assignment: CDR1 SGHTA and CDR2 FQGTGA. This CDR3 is CASSFQGQITDTQYF. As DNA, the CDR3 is TGTGCCAGCAGCTTTCAGGGACAGATCACAGATACGCAGTATTTT.

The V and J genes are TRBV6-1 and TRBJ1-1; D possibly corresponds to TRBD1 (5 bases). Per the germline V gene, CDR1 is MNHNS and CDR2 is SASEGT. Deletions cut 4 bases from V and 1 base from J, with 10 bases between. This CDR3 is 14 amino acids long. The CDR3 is CASSVRDGNTEAFF. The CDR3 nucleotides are TGTGCCAGCAGTGTCCGGGACGGGAACACTGAAGCTTTCTTT.

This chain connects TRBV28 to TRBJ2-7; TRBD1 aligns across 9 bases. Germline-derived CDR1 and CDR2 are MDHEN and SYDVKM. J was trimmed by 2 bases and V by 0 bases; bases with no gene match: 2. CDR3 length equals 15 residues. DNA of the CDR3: TGTGCCAGCAGTTTATGGGGACAGGGAACCTACGAGCAGTACTTC. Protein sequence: CASSLWGQGTYEQYF.

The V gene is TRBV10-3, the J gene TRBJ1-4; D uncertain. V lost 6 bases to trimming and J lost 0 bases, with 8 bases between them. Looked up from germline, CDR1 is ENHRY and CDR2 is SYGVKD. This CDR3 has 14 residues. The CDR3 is CAIRPAATNEKLFF. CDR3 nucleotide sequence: TGTGCCATCAGACCGGCCGCAACTAATGAAAAACTGTTTTTT.

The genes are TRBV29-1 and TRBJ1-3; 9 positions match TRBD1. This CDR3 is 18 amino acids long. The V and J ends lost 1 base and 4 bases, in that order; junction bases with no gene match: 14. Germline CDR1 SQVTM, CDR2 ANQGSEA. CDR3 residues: CSVEGPGQGKLYGNTIYF. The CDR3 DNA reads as TGCAGCGTTGAAGGCCCGGGACAGGGCAAGCTTTACGGAAACACCATATATTTT. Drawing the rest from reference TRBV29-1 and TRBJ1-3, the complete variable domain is SAVISQKPSRDICQRGTSLTIQCQVDSQVTMMFWYRQQPGQSLTLIATANQGSEATYESGFVIDKFPISRPNLTFSTLTVSNMSPEDSSIYLCSVEGPGQGKLYGNTIYFGEGSWLTVV.

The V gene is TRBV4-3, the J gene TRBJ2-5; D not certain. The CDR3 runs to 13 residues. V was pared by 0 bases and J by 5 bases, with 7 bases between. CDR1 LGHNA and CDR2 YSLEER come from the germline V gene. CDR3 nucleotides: TGCGCCAGCAGCCAAGAAGACGGGGAGACCCAGTACTTC. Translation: CASSQEDGETQYF.

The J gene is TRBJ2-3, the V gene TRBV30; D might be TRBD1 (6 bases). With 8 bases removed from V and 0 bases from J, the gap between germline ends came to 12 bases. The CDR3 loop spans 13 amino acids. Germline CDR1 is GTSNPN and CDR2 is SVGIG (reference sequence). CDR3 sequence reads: CALTGSSTDTQYF. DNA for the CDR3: TGTGCCCTGACAGGATCTAGCACAGATACGCAGTATTTT. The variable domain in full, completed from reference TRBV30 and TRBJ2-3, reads SQTIHQWPATLVQPVGSPLSLECTVEGTSNPNLYWYRQAAGRGLQLLFYSVGIGQISSEVPQNLSASRPQDRQFILSSKKLLLSDSGFYLCALTGSSTDTQYFGPGTRLTVL.

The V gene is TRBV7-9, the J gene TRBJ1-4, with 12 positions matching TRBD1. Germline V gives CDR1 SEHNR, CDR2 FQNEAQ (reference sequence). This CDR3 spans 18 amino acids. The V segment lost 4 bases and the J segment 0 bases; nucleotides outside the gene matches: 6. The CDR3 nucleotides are TGTGCCAGCAGCTCCGGGACAGGGGGCTTGCCAACTAATGAAAAACTGTTTTTT. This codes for CASSSGTGGLPTNEKLFF.

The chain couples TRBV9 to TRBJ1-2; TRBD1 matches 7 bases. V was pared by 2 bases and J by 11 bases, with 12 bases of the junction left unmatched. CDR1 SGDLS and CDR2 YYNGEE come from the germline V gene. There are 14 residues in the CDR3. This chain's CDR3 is CASSVTGYPMGYTF. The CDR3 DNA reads TGTGCCAGCAGCGTGACAGGGTATCCTATGGGGTACACCTTC.

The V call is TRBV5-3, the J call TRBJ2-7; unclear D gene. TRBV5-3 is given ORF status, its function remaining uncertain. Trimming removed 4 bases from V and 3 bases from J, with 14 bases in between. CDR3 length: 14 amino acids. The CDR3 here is CARSDFRQLYEQYF. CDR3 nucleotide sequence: TGTGCCAGAAGCGATTTTCGTCAGCTCTACGAGCAGTACTTC.

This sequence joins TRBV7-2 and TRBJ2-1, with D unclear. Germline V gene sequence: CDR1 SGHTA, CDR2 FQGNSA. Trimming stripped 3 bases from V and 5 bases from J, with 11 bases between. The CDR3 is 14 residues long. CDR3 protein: CASSLYYNNNEQFF. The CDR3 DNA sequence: TGTGCCAGCAGCTTGTATTACAACAACAATGAGCAGTTCTTC.

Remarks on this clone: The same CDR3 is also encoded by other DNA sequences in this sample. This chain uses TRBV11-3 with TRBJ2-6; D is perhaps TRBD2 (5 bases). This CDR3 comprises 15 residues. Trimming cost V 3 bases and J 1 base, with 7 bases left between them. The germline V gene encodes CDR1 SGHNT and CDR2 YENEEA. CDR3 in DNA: TGTGCCAGCAGCTTGGGCGGGTCTGGGGCCAACGTCCTGACTTTC. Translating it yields CASSLGGSGANVLTF.

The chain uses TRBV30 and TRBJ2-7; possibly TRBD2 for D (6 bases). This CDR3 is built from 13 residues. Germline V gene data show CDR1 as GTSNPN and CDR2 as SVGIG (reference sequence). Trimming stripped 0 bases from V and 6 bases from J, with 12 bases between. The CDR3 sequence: CAWSVGGFGEQYF. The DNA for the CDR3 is TGTGCCTGGAGTGTAGGAGGGTTCGGCGAGCAGTACTTC.

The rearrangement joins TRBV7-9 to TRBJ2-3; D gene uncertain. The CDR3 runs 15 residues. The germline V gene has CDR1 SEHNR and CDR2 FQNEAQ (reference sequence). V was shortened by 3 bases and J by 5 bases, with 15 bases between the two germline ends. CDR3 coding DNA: TGTGCCAGCAGCTTTCAACACGGACCCATAGATACGCAGTATTTT. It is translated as CASSFQHGPIDTQYF.

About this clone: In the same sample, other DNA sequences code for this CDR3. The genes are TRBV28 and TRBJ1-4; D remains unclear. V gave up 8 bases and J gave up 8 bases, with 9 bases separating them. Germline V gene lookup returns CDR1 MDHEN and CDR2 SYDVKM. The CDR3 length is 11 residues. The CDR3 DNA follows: TGTGCCAGCCGGGGAGACGAAAAACTGTTTTTT. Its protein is CASRGDEKLFF.

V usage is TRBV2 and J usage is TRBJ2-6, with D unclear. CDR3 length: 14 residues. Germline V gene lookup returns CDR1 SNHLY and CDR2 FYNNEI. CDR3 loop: CATSSVSGANVLTF. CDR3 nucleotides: TGTGCAACCTCCTCGGTCTCTGGGGCCAACGTCCTGACTTTC. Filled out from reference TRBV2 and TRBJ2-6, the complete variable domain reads EPEVTQTPSHQVTQMGQEVILRCVPISNHLYFYWYRQILGQKVEFLVSFYNNEISEKSEIFDDQFSVERPDGSNFTLKIRSTKLEDSAMYFCATSSVSGANVLTFGAGSRLTVL.

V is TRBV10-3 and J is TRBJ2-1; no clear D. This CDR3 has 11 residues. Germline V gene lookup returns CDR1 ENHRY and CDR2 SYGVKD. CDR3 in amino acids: CASSSYNEQFF. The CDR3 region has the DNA TGTGCTTCAAGCTCCTACAATGAGCAGTTCTTC.

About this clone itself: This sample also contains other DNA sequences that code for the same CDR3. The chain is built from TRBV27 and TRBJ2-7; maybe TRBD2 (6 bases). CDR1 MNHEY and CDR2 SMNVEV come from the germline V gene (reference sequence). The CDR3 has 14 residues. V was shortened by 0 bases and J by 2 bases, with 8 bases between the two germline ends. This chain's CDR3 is CASSLSTGAYEQYF. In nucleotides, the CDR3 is TGTGCCAGCAGTTTATCTACGGGAGCCTACGAGCAGTACTTC.

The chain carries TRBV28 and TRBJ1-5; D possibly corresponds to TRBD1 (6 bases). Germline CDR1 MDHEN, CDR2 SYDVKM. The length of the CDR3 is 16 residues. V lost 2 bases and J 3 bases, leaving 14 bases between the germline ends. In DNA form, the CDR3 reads TGTGCCAGCAGTTTAAACAGGGATGTTAACAATCAGCCCCAGCATTTT. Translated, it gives CASSLNRDVNNQPQHF.

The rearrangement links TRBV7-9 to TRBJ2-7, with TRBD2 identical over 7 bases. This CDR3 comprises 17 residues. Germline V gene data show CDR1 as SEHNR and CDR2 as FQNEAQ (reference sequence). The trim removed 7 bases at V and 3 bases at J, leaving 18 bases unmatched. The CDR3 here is CASTTRSSGLGRYEQYF. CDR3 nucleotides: TGTGCCAGCACCACCCGCTCTAGCGGCCTCGGGCGCTACGAGCAGTACTTC.

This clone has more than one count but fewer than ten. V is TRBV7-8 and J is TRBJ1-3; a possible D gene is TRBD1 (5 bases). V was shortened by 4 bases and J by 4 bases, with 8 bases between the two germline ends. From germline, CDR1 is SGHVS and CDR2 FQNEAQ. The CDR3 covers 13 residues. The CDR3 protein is CASSSDRGNTIYF. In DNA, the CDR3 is TGTGCCAGCAGCTCCGACAGAGGAAACACCATATATTTT.

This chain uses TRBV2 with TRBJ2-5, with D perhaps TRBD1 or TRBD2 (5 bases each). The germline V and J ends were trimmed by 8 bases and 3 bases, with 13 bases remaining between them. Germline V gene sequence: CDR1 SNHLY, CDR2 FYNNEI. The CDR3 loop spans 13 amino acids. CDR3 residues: CASLWDRKETQYF. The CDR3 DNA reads TGTGCCAGCCTATGGGACCGGAAAGAGACCCAGTACTTC.

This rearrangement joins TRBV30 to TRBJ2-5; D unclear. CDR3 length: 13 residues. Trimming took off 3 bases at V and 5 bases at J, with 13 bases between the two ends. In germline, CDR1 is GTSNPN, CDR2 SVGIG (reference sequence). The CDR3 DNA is TGTGCCTGGAGGGAACTCGGAGCGGAGACCCAGTACTTC. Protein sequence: CAWRELGAETQYF.

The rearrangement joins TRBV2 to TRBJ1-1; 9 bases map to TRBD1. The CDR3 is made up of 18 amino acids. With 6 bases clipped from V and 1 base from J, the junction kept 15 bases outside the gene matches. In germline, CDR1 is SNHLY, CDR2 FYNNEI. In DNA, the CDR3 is TGTGCCAGCAGCCTACCGGGACAGGGCAAGATAAGGAACACTGAAGCTTTCTTT. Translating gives CASSLPGQGKIRNTEAFF.

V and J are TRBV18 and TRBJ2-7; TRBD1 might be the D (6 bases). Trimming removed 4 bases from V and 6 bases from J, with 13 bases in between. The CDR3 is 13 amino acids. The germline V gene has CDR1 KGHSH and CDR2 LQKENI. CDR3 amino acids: CASSLIAGVEQYF. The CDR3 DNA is TGTGCCAGCTCACTTATAGCAGGGGTCGAGCAGTACTTC.

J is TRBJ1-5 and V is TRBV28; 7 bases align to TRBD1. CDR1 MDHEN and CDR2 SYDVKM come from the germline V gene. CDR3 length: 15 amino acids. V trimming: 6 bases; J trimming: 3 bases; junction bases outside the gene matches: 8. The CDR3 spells CASSPGTVYNQPQHF. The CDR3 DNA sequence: TGTGCCAGCAGCCCTGGGACAGTCTACAATCAGCCCCAGCATTTT.